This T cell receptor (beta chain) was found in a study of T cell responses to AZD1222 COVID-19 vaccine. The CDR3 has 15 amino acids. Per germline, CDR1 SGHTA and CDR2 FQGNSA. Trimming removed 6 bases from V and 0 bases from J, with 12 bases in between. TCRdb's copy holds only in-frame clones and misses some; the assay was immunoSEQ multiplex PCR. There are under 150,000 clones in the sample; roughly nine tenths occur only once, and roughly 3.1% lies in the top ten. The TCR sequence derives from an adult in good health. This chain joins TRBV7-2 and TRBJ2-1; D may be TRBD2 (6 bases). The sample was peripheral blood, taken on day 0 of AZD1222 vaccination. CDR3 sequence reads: CASRNGRTSYNEQFF. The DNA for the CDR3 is TGTGCCAGCAGAAACGGGAGAACCTCCTACAATGAGCAGTTCTTC. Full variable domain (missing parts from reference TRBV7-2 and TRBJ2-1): GAGVSQSPSNKVTEKGKDVELRCDPISGHTALYWYRQSLGQGLEFLIYFQGNSAPDKSGLPSDRFSAERTGGSVSTLTIQRTQQEDSAVYLCASRNGRTSYNEQFFGPGTRLTVL.